The 17 T cell receptor beta chains listed next were all sequenced from one sample in a study of blood T cell repertoires in COVID-19. Some clones are missing from TCRdb's copy, which holds only in-frame ones; the method was immunoSEQ multiplex PCR. The data hold 290,000 or so clones, with nearly 90% observed a single time. Material: PBMCs or T cells enriched from blood (not recorded which). The receptors here all came from a woman between 18 and 30 years old with acute COVID-19.

This clone was counted a single time. This chain uses TRBV30 with TRBJ1-1; the D gene is possibly TRBD1 (5 bases). Germline V gene data show CDR1 as GTSNPN and CDR2 as SVGIG (reference sequence). Trimming took off 8 bases at V and 0 bases at J, with 13 bases between the two ends. CDR3 length: 13 residues. CDR3 nucleotides: TGTGCCGGACGCGACAGCTTGAACACTGAAGCTTTCTTT. Its translation: CAGRDSLNTEAFF.

Only one count was recorded for this clone. The V call is TRBV2, the J call TRBJ1-3; 9 bases are shared with TRBD1. This CDR3 region has 14 residues. CDR1 is SNHLY, CDR2 FYNNEI, per germline. The J segment lost 8 bases and the V segment lost 5 bases, leaving 7 bases of the junction unmatched. CDR3 sequence: CASSTTGGADTIYF. CDR3 nucleotide sequence: TGTGCCAGCAGTACAACAGGGGGCGCAGACACCATATATTTT.

The chain joins TRBV6-5 to TRBJ2-7; TRBD1 is a possible D gene (5 bases). V was shortened by 2 bases and J by 5 bases, with 19 bases between the two germline ends. This CDR3 has 16 residues. The germline CDR1 and CDR2 sequences are MNHEY and SVGAGI. The CDR3 loop is CASSYSWGSSGHEQYF. The CDR3 DNA reads as TGTGCCAGCAGTTACAGTTGGGGCAGCTCGGGCCACGAGCAGTACTTC.

The chain recombines TRBV6-1 with TRBJ2-5; 16 nucleotides match TRBD2. This CDR3 is built from 18 residues. Germline V CDR1 and CDR2: MNHNS, SASEGT. Trimming cost V 0 bases and J 5 bases; bases outside gene matches: 6. CDR3 protein: CASSEAGTSGRAWETQYF. CDR3 DNA sequence: TGTGCCAGCAGTGAAGCCGGGACTAGCGGGAGGGCCTGGGAGACCCAGTACTTC.

The rearrangement uses TRBV7-9 and TRBJ1-5; D not certain. This CDR3 spans 18 amino acids. From germline, CDR1 is SEHNR and CDR2 FQNEAQ (reference sequence). The V and J ends lost 2 bases and 5 bases respectively, with 22 bases between them. This chain's CDR3 is CASSLFPPGVRADQPQHF. The CDR3 bases are TGTGCCAGCAGCTTATTTCCCCCCGGAGTAAGAGCCGATCAGCCCCAGCATTTT.

This clone showed up just once. The chain carries TRBV4-2 and TRBJ1-5; D unresolved. This CDR3 is built from 16 residues. V was trimmed by 0 bases and J by 0 bases, leaving 9 bases between them. CDR1 and CDR2 from the germline V gene are LGHNA and YNFKEQ. The CDR3 region is CASSQEGVYSNQPQHF. In DNA, the CDR3 is TGTGCCAGCAGCCAAGAGGGAGTATATAGCAATCAGCCCCAGCATTTT.

This chain joins TRBV12-3 or TRBV12-4 and TRBJ2-1, with D possibly being TRBD2 (5 bases). V lost 5 bases to trimming and J lost 10 bases, with 12 bases between them. The CDR3 has 12 amino acids. The CDR3 bases are TGTGCCAGCAGTCAGAGCGGCGGAGAGCAGTTCTTC. Translation gives CASSQSGGEQFF.

The V and J genes are TRBV28 and TRBJ1-4; 11 positions agree with TRBD1. This CDR3 contains 13 residues. The ends lost 8 bases at V and 7 bases at J; junction bases unmatched: 3. The germline V gene encodes CDR1 MDHEN and CDR2 SYDVKM. In nucleotides, the CDR3 is TGTGCCAGCTGGGGGACAGGGGGTGAAAAACTGTTTTTT. Its translation: CASWGTGGEKLFF.

V usage is TRBV15 and J usage is TRBJ2-7, with 8 bases fitting TRBD2. This CDR3 region has 14 residues. Per the germline V gene, CDR1 is LNHNV and CDR2 is YYDKDF (reference sequence). V shed 3 bases, J shed 3 bases, and the junction held 4 bases outside the gene matches. CDR3: CATSRELAVYEQYF. The CDR3 nucleotides read TGTGCCACCAGCAGGGAACTAGCGGTCTACGAGCAGTACTTC. The whole variable domain, remainder taken from reference TRBV15 and TRBJ2-7, is DAMVIQNPRYQVTQFGKPVTLSCSQTLNHNVMYWYQQKSSQAPKLLFHYYDKDFNNEADTPDNFQSRRPNTSFCFLDIRSPGLGDTAMYLCATSRELAVYEQYFGPGTRLTVT.

The rearrangement uses TRBV9 and TRBJ2-7; TRBD2 matches at 13 bases. The CDR3 is made up of 19 amino acids. Germline CDR1 SGDLS, CDR2 YYNGEE. With V trimmed by 0 bases and J by 2 bases, 11 bases remained unmatched. The CDR3 DNA is TGTGCCAGCAGCGTAGCTATGGGGGTGACTAGCGGGAGGCCCTACGAGCAGTACTTC. Its translation is CASSVAMGVTSGRPYEQYF.

The V call is TRBV28, the J call TRBJ1-3; D is undetermined. CDR3 size: 13 residues. Per germline, CDR1 MDHEN and CDR2 SYDVKM. V was pared by 3 bases and J by 4 bases, with 7 bases between. CDR3: CASSFQSGNTIYF. In DNA form, the CDR3 reads TGTGCCAGCAGTTTCCAGTCCGGAAACACCATATATTTT.

A single count supports this clone. The V call is TRBV7-9, the J call TRBJ2-1, with 8 bases identical to TRBD2. Losses at the gene ends were 5 bases for V and 7 bases for J; bases not matched to a gene: 13. The CDR3 length is 16 residues. Germline assignment: CDR1 SEHNR and CDR2 FQNEAQ (reference sequence). CDR3 protein: CASSPSSGSTLNEQFF. The CDR3 region has the DNA TGTGCCAGCAGCCCGAGCAGCGGGAGCACTCTAAATGAGCAGTTCTTC.

The chain combines TRBV28 with TRBJ1-1; 8 nucleotides line up with TRBD1. The ends lost 4 bases at V and 5 bases at J; junction bases unmatched: 9. Germline CDR1 reads MDHEN; CDR2 reads SYDVKM. The CDR3 runs 15 residues. Here the CDR3 DNA reads TGTGCCAGCAGTTCTTGGACAGGGAGGAGGACTGAAGCTTTCTTT. This gives the protein CASSSWTGRRTEAFF.

This sequence joins TRBV28 and TRBJ2-3; 10 nucleotides line up with TRBD2. CDR3 length equals 16 residues. Unmatched junction bases numbered 11, after V lost 5 bases and J lost 6 bases. CDR1 MDHEN and CDR2 SYDVKM come from the germline V gene. The CDR3 sequence: CASSMQREGNRDTQYF. The DNA of the CDR3 is TGTGCCAGCAGTATGCAGCGGGAGGGGAATAGGGATACGCAGTATTTT.

The rearrangement joins TRBV5-8 to TRBJ2-7; TRBD2 might be the D (7 bases). Germline CDR1 is SGHTS and CDR2 is YDEGEE. The CDR3 sequence is 15 residues long. V shed 0 bases and J shed 6 bases, with 16 bases lying between them. The CDR3 protein is CASSLVAGAVIEQYF. DNA for the CDR3: TGTGCCAGCAGCTTGGTGGCGGGGGCGGTGATCGAGCAGTACTTC.

The chain employs TRBV10-3 and TRBJ1-5; the match to TRBD1 covers 7 bases. This CDR3 has 15 residues. Germline V gene sequence: CDR1 ENHRY, CDR2 SYGVKD. V lost 3 bases to trimming and J lost 1 base; unmatched junction nucleotides: 3. The CDR3 DNA sequence: TGTGCCATCAGTGATAGGGGGCACAGCAATCAGCCCCAGCATTTT. Residues: CAISDRGHSNQPQHF.

The V and J genes are TRBV28 and TRBJ2-3; TRBD2 is a possible D gene (6 bases). CDR3 length equals 14 residues. Germline V gene data show CDR1 as MDHEN and CDR2 as SYDVKM. V shed 6 bases and J shed 2 bases, with 12 bases lying between them. CDR3 DNA sequence: TGTGCCAGCAGGTTACGGGACTTCACAGATACGCAGTATTTT. It translates to CASRLRDFTDTQYF.